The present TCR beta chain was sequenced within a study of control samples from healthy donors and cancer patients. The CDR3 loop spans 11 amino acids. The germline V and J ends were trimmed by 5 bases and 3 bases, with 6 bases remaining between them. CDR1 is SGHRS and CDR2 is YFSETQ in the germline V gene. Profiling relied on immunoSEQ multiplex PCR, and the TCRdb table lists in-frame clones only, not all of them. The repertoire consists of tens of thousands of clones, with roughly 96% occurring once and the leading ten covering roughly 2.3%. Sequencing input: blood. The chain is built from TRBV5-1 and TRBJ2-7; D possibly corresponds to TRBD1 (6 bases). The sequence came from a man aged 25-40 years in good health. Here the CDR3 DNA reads TGCGCCAGCAGACAGGGCTACGAGCAGTACTTC. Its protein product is CASRQGYEQYF.